This is a list of T cell receptor beta chains from one sample in a study of blood T cell repertoires in COVID-19. TCRdb's copy holds only in-frame clones and misses some; the assay was immunoSEQ multiplex PCR. The table includes 95,000 to 100,000 clones, approximately 84% detected once. Sequencing was performed on peripheral blood. All receptors come from a man between 65 and 85 years old with acute or convalescent COVID-19. CDR3s include the opening cysteine and the closing phenylalanine or tryptophan. A D gene is named only where the DNA matches it firmly. Part of the rows lack a size; the others show once, few, many or a class for expanded clones.

J | size | D | V | CDR3 | DNA
TRBJ1-2 | once | TRBD1 | TRBV4-1 | CASSQDLQGATVDGYTF | TGCGCCAGCAGCCAAGATTTACAGGGGGCAACGGTTGATGGCTACACCTTC
TRBJ2-5 | . | . | TRBV30 | CAWSQSEETQYF | TGTGCCTGGAGTCAATCAGAAGAGACCCAGTACTTC
TRBJ2-7 | . | . | TRBV12-3/TRBV12-4 | CASSLSFVREQYF | TGTGCCAGCAGTTTGAGTTTCGTCCGGGAGCAGTACTTC
TRBJ1-3 | few | . | TRBV21-1 | CASSDDRGNTIYF | TGTGCCAGCAGCGATGACAGGGGTAACACCATATATTTT
TRBJ1-3 | . | . | TRBV21-1 | CASSKVGPPSKSGNTIYF | TGTGCCAGCAGCAAAGTTGGCCCACCCTCCAAATCTGGAAACACCATATATTTT
TRBJ1-3 | . | . | TRBV6-2/TRBV6-3 | CASSANTGNTIYF | TGTGCCAGCAGTGCTAATACAGGGAACACCATATATTTT
TRBJ2-1 | . | . | TRBV7-6 | CASSLQIALSYNEQFF | TGTGCCAGCAGCCTGCAAATAGCTCTTTCCTACAATGAGCAGTTCTTC
TRBJ1-1 | . | . | TRBV11-2 | CASSLESGTEAFF | TGTGCCAGCAGCTTAGAGTCAGGAACTGAAGCTTTCTTT
TRBJ2-1 | . | TRBD1 | TRBV10-1 | CASSELVGTGGHEQFF | TGCGCCAGCAGTGAGCTTGTCGGGACAGGGGGCCATGAGCAGTTCTTC
TRBJ2-5 | . | TRBD2 | TRBV7-2 | CASSLGGGAGVKPQYF | TGTGCCAGCAGCTTAGGAGGTGGGGCGGGAGTGAAGCCCCAGTACTTC
TRBJ2-1 | few | . | TRBV18 | CASSLERAHEQFF | TGTGCCAGCTCACTTGAGCGGGCCCATGAGCAGTTCTTC
TRBJ2-7 | . | TRBD2 | TRBV19 | CASSHGAGGYEQYF | TGTGCCAGTAGTCACGGAGCGGGGGGCTACGAGCAGTACTTC
TRBJ1-6 | . | TRBD1 | TRBV6-6 | CASITPGQGRAPLHF | TGTGCCAGCATTACGCCGGGACAGGGAAGAGCACCCCTCCACTTT
TRBJ1-3 | . | . | TRBV11-2 | CASSTSTVSGNTIYF | TGTGCCAGCAGCACGTCGACAGTCTCTGGAAACACCATATATTTT
TRBJ2-3 | . | TRBD1 | TRBV7-9 | CASSPRGTALTDTQYF | TGTGCCAGCAGTCCTAGAGGGACAGCACTCACAGATACGCAGTATTTT
TRBJ1-1 | . | TRBD1 | TRBV25-1 | CASSEGLGQLREAFF | TGTGCCAGCAGTGAGGGGTTGGGACAGCTGCGAGAAGCTTTCTTT
TRBJ2-1 | . | TRBD2 | TRBV19 | CASSIQAGGRNEQFF | TGTGCCAGTAGTATACAAGCGGGAGGCCGGAATGAGCAGTTCTTC
TRBJ2-1 | . | . | TRBV5-1 | CASSLQGNEQFF | TGCGCCAGCAGCTTACAGGGCAATGAGCAGTTCTTC
TRBJ2-7 | . | . | TRBV9 | CASSPVPGGTYEQYF | TGTGCCAGCAGCCCCGTCCCAGGGGGGACCTACGAGCAGTACTTC
TRBJ1-2 | few | . | TRBV18 | CASSPFDQGRNYGYTF | TGTGCCAGCTCACCATTTGACCAGGGGCGGAACTATGGCTACACCTTC
TRBJ2-5 | once | . | TRBV5-4 | CASSLVATTWETQYF | TGTGCCAGCAGCTTAGTAGCGACCACCTGGGAGACCCAGTACTTC
TRBJ2-6 | . | . | TRBV7-3 | CASSLSPGSGANVLTF | TGTGCCAGCAGCTTATCCCCAGGGTCTGGGGCCAACGTCCTGACTTTC
TRBJ1-4 | . | TRBD1 | TRBV11-1 | CASSGGQPVEKLFF | TGTGCCAGCAGCGGGGGACAGCCGGTCGAAAAACTGTTTTTT
TRBJ1-5 | . | TRBD1 | TRBV4-3 | CASSPGTGLGAQHF | TGCGCCAGCAGCCCGGGGACAGGTCTGGGAGCCCAGCATTTT
TRBJ2-1 | . | . | TRBV18 | CASSRREEKYNEQFF | TGTGCCAGCTCACGGCGCGAGGAAAAGTACAATGAGCAGTTCTTC
TRBJ2-1 | . | TRBD2 | TRBV4-3 | CASSSGTSGNIYNEQFF | TGCGCCAGCAGCTCCGGGACTAGCGGAAACATCTACAATGAGCAGTTCTTC
TRBJ2-1 | . | . | TRBV2 | CASRSLTGGAYNEQFF | TGTGCCAGCAGAAGCCTTACTGGGGGGGCTTACAATGAGCAGTTCTTC
TRBJ1-5 | . | . | TRBV5-8 | CASSLRGNQPQHF | TGTGCCAGCAGCTTAAGGGGGAATCAGCCCCAGCATTTT
TRBJ1-1 | . | TRBD1 | TRBV5-1 | CASSHLRGQRNTEAFF | TGCGCCAGCAGCCACCTTAGGGGACAGAGAAACACTGAAGCTTTCTTT
TRBJ1-2 | . | . | TRBV29-1 | CSVGKGNRLYYGYTF | TGCAGCGTTGGCAAGGGGAACAGATTATACTATGGCTACACCTTC
TRBJ2-2 | few | TRBD2 | TRBV9 | CASSGGLAGTTGELFF | TGTGCCAGCAGCGGAGGACTAGCGGGTACCACCGGGGAGCTGTTTTTT
TRBJ1-1 | . | . | TRBV5-5 | CASSRQAAVNTEAFF | TGTGCCAGCAGCCGACAGGCGGCGGTGAACACTGAAGCTTTCTTT
TRBJ2-1 | . | TRBD2 | TRBV6-4 | CASSAGGNEQFF | TGTGCCAGCAGTGCGGGAGGGAATGAGCAGTTCTTC
TRBJ2-5 | . | . | TRBV12-3/TRBV12-4 | CASSFERETQYF | TGTGCCAGCAGTTTTGAGAGGGAGACCCAGTACTTC
TRBJ1-3 | . | . | TRBV6-1 | CASSENSPSSGNTIYF | TGTGCCAGCAGTGAAAACAGCCCAAGCTCTGGAAACACCATATATTTT
TRBJ2-1 | . | TRBD2 | TRBV28 | CASSRGTSGYNEQFF | TGTGCCAGCAGCCGCGGGACTAGCGGTTACAATGAGCAGTTCTTC
TRBJ1-4 | . | TRBD1 | TRBV6-6 | CASSGRTGSLEKLFF | TGTGCCAGCAGTGGCCGGACAGGGAGTTTAGAAAAACTGTTTTTT
TRBJ2-5 | . | . | TRBV28 | CASRPGGSRKETQYF | TGTGCCAGCAGGCCCGGGGGATCCAGGAAGGAGACCCAGTACTTC
TRBJ1-6 | . | TRBD1 | TRBV6-5 | CASKTGRQSPLHF | TGTGCCAGTAAGACAGGGAGGCAGTCACCCCTCCACTTT
TRBJ1-3 | . | . | TRBV9 | CASSVETGTGNTIYF | TGTGCCAGCAGCGTAGAAACAGGGACTGGAAACACCATATATTTT
TRBJ2-7 | . | TRBD1 | TRBV6-2/TRBV6-3 | CASSYSGQGREQYF | TGTGCCAGCAGTTACTCGGGACAGGGACGCGAGCAGTACTTC
TRBJ2-1 | . | . | TRBV7-2 | CASSVQGYNEQFF | TGTGCCAGCAGCGTACAGGGCTACAATGAGCAGTTCTTC
TRBJ1-5 | once | . | TRBV6-5 | CASSRDIRSNQPQHF | TGTGCCAGCAGTAGAGACATTCGTAGCAATCAGCCCCAGCATTTT